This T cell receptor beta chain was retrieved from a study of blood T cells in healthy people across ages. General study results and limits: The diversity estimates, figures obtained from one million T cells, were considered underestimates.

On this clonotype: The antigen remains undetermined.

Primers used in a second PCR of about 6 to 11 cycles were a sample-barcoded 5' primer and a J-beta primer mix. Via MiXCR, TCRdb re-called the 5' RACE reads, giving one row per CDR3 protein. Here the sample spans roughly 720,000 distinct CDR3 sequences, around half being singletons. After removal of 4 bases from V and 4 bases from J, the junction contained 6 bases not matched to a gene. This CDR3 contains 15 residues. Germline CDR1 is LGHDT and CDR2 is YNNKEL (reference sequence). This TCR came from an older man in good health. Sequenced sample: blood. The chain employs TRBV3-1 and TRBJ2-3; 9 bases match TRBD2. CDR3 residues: CASSLSGRNPDTQYF. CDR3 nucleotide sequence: TGTGCCAGCAGCCTAAGCGGGAGGAACCCAGATACGCAGTATTTT.